The clone carrying this TCR beta chain was seen only a few times. Its antigen is undetermined. The CDR3 length is 15 residues. Germline CDR1 reads KGHSH; CDR2 reads LQKENI. V lost 5 bases, J lost 0 bases, and 5 bases stayed unmatched. This cohort consisted of healthy bone marrow donors. The data originate from a study of cytomegalovirus exposure and HLA in healthy donors. The PCR ran on 60 Vbeta and 13 Jbeta primers. The data were produced by immunoSEQ multiplex PCR, yet TCRdb's version contains in-frame clones alone and is incomplete. This table holds 70,000 to 85,000 clones, around 68% found once. Whole-study results and caveats: Certain indistinguishable V segments, among them TRBV6-2 and TRBV6-3, were excluded. In a later analysis, at a false discovery rate of 0.05, approximately 15,000 TCR beta sequences matched HLA alleles. The authors enumerated 150 to 200 TCR beta chains as linked to cytomegalovirus.

The rearrangement joins TRBV18 to TRBJ1-1, with TRBD1 matching over 8 bases. Material: PBMCs. This TCR derives from a man aged 40-49 years in good health and CMV-seropositive. CDR3 in amino acids: CASSKQGVLNTEAFF. DNA of the CDR3: TGTGCCAGCTCAAAACAGGGGGTCCTGAACACTGAAGCTTTCTTT.